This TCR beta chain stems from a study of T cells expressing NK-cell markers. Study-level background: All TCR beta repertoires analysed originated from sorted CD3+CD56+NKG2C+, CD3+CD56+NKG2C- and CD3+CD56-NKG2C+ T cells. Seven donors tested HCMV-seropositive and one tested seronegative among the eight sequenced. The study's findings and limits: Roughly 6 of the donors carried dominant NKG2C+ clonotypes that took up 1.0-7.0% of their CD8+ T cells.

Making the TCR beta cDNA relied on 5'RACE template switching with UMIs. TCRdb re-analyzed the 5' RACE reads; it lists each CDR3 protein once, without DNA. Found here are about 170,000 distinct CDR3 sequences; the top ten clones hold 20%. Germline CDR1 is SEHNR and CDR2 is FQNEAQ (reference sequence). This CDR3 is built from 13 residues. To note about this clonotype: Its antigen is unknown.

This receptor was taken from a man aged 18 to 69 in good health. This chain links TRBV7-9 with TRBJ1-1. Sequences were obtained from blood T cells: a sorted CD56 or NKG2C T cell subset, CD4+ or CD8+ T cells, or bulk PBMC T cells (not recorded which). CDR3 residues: CAGTGGMNTEAFF.